The present T cell receptor beta chain was sequenced within a study of response to subunit inactivated influenza vaccine. General study results and limits: Authors suggested each seasonal flu vaccination may recruit only limited numbers of new T cells.

TCRdb independently ran MiXCR on the RT-PCR reads; one entry per CDR3 protein. The sample records under 950,000 distinct CDR3 sequences, 21% being singletons. V was trimmed by 3 bases and J by 0 bases, leaving 11 bases between them. Germline V gene lookup returns CDR1 SGHKS and CDR2 YYEKEE (reference sequence). This CDR3 comprises 15 residues. Regarding this clonotype: Its antigen is unidentified.

The rearrangement uses TRBV5-5 and TRBJ2-3; D tentatively fits TRBD1 or TRBD2 (5 bases each). Specimen: PBMCs from blood, collected around 5 days after vaccination. This clonotype was obtained from a man between 50 and 59 years old who received an inactivated influenza vaccine. The CDR3 sequence: CASSWAGTSTDTQYF. The CDR3 nucleotides are TGTGCCAGCAGCTGGGCCGGGACCAGCACAGATACGCAGTATTTT. The variable domain in full, with the rest retrieved from reference TRBV5-5 and TRBJ2-3, is DAGVTQSPTHLIKTRGQQVTLRCSPISGHKSVSWYQQVLGQGPQFIFQYYEKEERGRGNFPDRFSARQFPNYSSELNVNALLLGDSALYLCASSWAGTSTDTQYFGPGTRLTVL.